These T cell receptor beta chains were read from a single sample in a study of circulating and synovial CD4+ cells in juvenile arthritis. Sequenced by immunoSEQ multiplex PCR; TCRdb stores in-frame clones only, minus some. This table has over 30,000 clones, 90% to 95% appearing once. The sample consisted of CD4+ T cells from blood. These receptors all stem from a human donor with juvenile idiopathic arthritis. The CDR3 runs from the conserved cysteine through the conserved F or W. The D gene is left open where the match is weak. Not every row has a clone size; where given, it reads once, few, many or a size class.

clone_size d_call j_call v_call cdr3_nt cdr3_aa
- - TRBJ1-2 TRBV7-2 TGTGCCAAGCGGGGGGGAGACGGCCCTAACTATGGCTACACCTTC CAKRGGDGPNYGYTF
- TRBD1 TRBJ2-5 TRBV4-1 TGCGCCAGCAGCCAAGCCGGGACAGGGGGGGGAGAGACCCAGTACTTC CASSQAGTGGGETQYF
- - TRBJ2-5 TRBV5-4 TGTGCCAGCAGCACAGGGGACTTGGGCAACCAAGAGACCCAGTACTTC CASSTGDLGNQETQYF
- - TRBJ1-3 TRBV28 TGTGCCAGCAGTTGGACACCCCGGAGCGCTGGAAACACCATATATTTT CASSWTPRSAGNTIYF
- TRBD1 TRBJ2-1 TRBV7-2 TGTGCCAGCAGCTCCGGCAGGGGGAATGAGCAGTTCTTC CASSSGRGNEQFF
- - TRBJ2-1 TRBV7-9 TGTGCCAGCAGCTTAGTATCTCCCAATGAGCAGTTCTTC CASSLVSPNEQFF
- - TRBJ2-5 TRBV7-2 TGTGCCAGCAGCTTGCAGGGAAACCAAGAGACCCAGTACTTC CASSLQGNQETQYF
- - TRBJ1-1 TRBV5-1 TGCGCCAGCAGCAATTTCAGGGGAGACACTGAAGCTTTCTTT CASSNFRGDTEAFF
- - TRBJ1-6 TRBV28 TGTGCCAGCACGAGTACACGGGAGAACTATAATTCACCCCTCCACTTT CASTSTRENYNSPLHF
- - TRBJ2-3 TRBV27 TGTGCCAGCAGTTTATCGGGGGGAACAGATACGCAGTATTTT CASSLSGGTDTQYF
- - TRBJ1-2 TRBV28 TGTGCCAGCAGTTATTCGGGAGGAGGCGGCTACACCTTC CASSYSGGGGYTF
- - TRBJ1-1 TRBV6-5 TGTGCCAGCCGTAAGCGTTTGACTGAAGCTTTCTTT CASRKRLTEAFF
once - TRBJ1-3 TRBV28 TGTGCCAGCAGTTTCATTTCCCCCCCGGTTGGAAACACCATATATTTT CASSFISPPVGNTIYF